This entry lists 18 T cell receptor beta chains sequenced from one sample in a study of blood T cell repertoires in COVID-19. Assay: immunoSEQ multiplex PCR; the TCRdb copy retains only in-frame clones and omits some. The table lists approximately 360,000 clones, nearly 90% of them singletons. The sequenced sample was peripheral blood. The origin of the receptors is a man between 18 and 35 years old with active or convalescent COVID-19.

V is TRBV30 and J is TRBJ2-1; D is undetermined. This CDR3 comprises 13 residues. Germline V CDR1 and CDR2: GTSNPN, SVGIG (reference sequence). V gave up 1 base and J gave up 0 bases, with 4 bases separating them. CDR3 sequence reads: CAWSGSSYNEQFF. CDR3 bases: TGTGCCTGGAGTGGGAGCTCCTACAATGAGCAGTTCTTC.

This sequence joins TRBV7-9 and TRBJ1-1, with D maybe TRBD1 (5 bases). Deletions cut 7 bases from V and 0 bases from J, with 21 bases between. The CDR3 spans 17 residues. The germline V gene encodes CDR1 SEHNR and CDR2 FQNEAQ (reference sequence). The CDR3 DNA sequence: TGTGCCAGCACCCGAAGGGGAAACCCAACTATGAACACTGAAGCTTTCTTT. Translating gives CASTRRGNPTMNTEAFF.

The chain employs TRBV10-3 and TRBJ2-5, with 12 bases aligning to TRBD2. J was trimmed by 5 bases and V by 5 bases; bases with no gene match: 6. The CDR3 has 15 residues. Germline lookup yields CDR1 ENHRY and CDR2 SYGVKD. The DNA of the CDR3 is TGTGCCATCAGTAAGACTAGCGGGAGCCGGGAGACCCAGTACTTC. Protein product: CAISKTSGSRETQYF.

The chain couples TRBV6-4 to TRBJ1-5; no firm D call. Germline V gene lookup returns CDR1 MRHNA and CDR2 SNTAGT. This CDR3 has 14 residues. Trimming cost V 9 bases and J 2 bases, with 14 bases left between them. The CDR3 sequence: CARTAEGCNQPQHF. The CDR3 DNA reads as TGTGCCAGAACCGCCGAGGGTTGCAATCAGCCCCAGCATTTT.

V and J are TRBV4-1 and TRBJ2-7, with 8 bases identical to TRBD2. The CDR3 sequence is 17 residues long. The germline V gene has CDR1 MGHRA and CDR2 YSYEKL. Trimming took 0 bases from V and 4 from J; bases not matched to a gene: 11. In nucleotides, the CDR3 is TGCGCCAGCAGCCAAGATCGAGGTAGCGGGGCAGGTTACGAGCAGTACTTC. Its translation: CASSQDRGSGAGYEQYF.

CDR3 sequence (DNA): TGTGCCAGCTTCAGGAAGAACACTGAAGCTTTCTTT. It yields the protein CASFRKNTEAFF. This chain uses TRBV2 with TRBJ1-1; the D is unclear. From germline, CDR1 is SNHLY and CDR2 FYNNEI. Trimming cost V 8 bases and J 1 base, with 8 bases left between them. CDR3 length equals 12 residues.

V gene TRBV4-3 combines with J gene TRBJ2-5; D possibly corresponds to TRBD1 (7 bases). This CDR3 comprises 15 residues. Trimming took off 4 bases at V and 1 base at J, with 13 bases between the two ends. Germline assignment: CDR1 LGHNA and CDR2 YSLEER. The CDR3 DNA is TGCGCCAGCAGCCCTTGGAGGGGGCTCCAAGAGACCCAGTACTTC. Its protein product is CASSPWRGLQETQYF.

The chain couples TRBV9 to TRBJ2-7; 8 bases agree with TRBD1. Looked up from germline, CDR1 is SGDLS and CDR2 is YYNGEE. This CDR3 contains 14 residues. Trimming removed 4 bases from V and 2 bases from J; junction bases left unmatched: 5. CDR3 DNA sequence: TGTGCCAGCAGCCCCGGGACAGGAACCTACGAGCAGTACTTC. This translates into CASSPGTGTYEQYF.

The chain has TRBV12-3 or TRBV12-4 and TRBJ1-5; no clear D. The V end was cut by 3 bases, the J end by 6 bases, with 9 bases between. The CDR3 is made up of 13 amino acids. The CDR3 nucleotides read TGTGCCAGCAGTTTGCCAGGCAGTCAGCCCCAGCATTTT. Translated: CASSLPGSQPQHF.

The chain links TRBV28 to TRBJ1-4; no reliable D call. This CDR3 region has 15 residues. Trimming removed 3 bases from V and 2 bases from J, with 10 bases in between. The germline CDR1 and CDR2 sequences are MDHEN and SYDVKM. The CDR3 DNA reads TGTGCCAGCAGTTTGTATGGGAGTACTAATGAAAAACTGTTTTTT. It is translated as CASSLYGSTNEKLFF.

V gene TRBV27 combines with J gene TRBJ2-2, with D possibly matching TRBD2 (6 bases). The CDR3 totals 16 residues. Germline CDR1 and CDR2: MNHEY and SMNVEV (reference sequence). V lost 6 bases and J 3 bases, leaving 17 bases between the germline ends. The CDR3 nucleotides are TGTGCCAGCAGAACTCCCGGGACTCAATACACCGGGGAGCTGTTTTTT. Translation gives CASRTPGTQYTGELFF.

Only a few counts were recorded for this clone. This chain joins TRBV27 and TRBJ1-1; D gene uncertain. There are 16 residues in the CDR3. V gave up 5 bases and J gave up 3 bases, with 19 bases separating them. CDR1 and CDR2 from the germline V gene are MNHEY and SMNVEV (reference sequence). In DNA form, the CDR3 reads TGTGCCAGCAGTCGTCAAACCGGCAGGTGGTACACTGAAGCTTTCTTT. This encodes CASSRQTGRWYTEAFF.

This rearrangement joins TRBV5-6 to TRBJ1-5; 7 bases align to TRBD1. The CDR3 consists of 15 residues. Germline V gives CDR1 SGHDT, CDR2 YYEEEE. V dropped 0 bases and J dropped 3; count of bases not matched to a gene: 3. This CDR3 is CASSLGTGPNQPQHF. For the CDR3, the DNA is TGTGCCAGCAGCTTGGGGACAGGCCCCAATCAGCCCCAGCATTTT.

The chain links TRBV13 to TRBJ1-1; D not certain. The CDR3 is 14 residues long. With 6 bases removed from V and 0 bases from J, the gap between germline ends came to 11 bases. CDR1 is PRHDT, CDR2 FYEKMQ, per germline (reference sequence). CDR3 in DNA: TGTGCCAGCAGTAGCGGCAGAATGAACACTGAAGCTTTCTTT. This translates into CASSSGRMNTEAFF.

The V call is TRBV27, the J call TRBJ2-2, with D possibly being TRBD1 (6 bases). V was clipped by 5 bases and J by 8 bases, with 12 bases between them. The germline CDR1 and CDR2 sequences are MNHEY and SMNVEV (reference sequence). The CDR3 runs 13 residues. The CDR3, as DNA: TGTGCCAGCAGTCGGTACAGGGAAGGGGAGCTGTTTTTT. Translating it yields CASSRYREGELFF.

The chain employs TRBV7-9 and TRBJ2-7; 8 nucleotides line up with TRBD2. The CDR3 extends over 14 amino acids. V was pared by 3 bases and J by 1 base, with 2 bases of the junction left unmatched. Germline CDR1 and CDR2: SEHNR and FQNEAQ (reference sequence). The CDR3 is CASSFSGSSYEQYF. CDR3 DNA: TGTGCCAGCAGCTTCAGCGGGAGTTCCTACGAGCAGTACTTC.

This chain uses TRBV7-8 with TRBJ1-1; the match to TRBD1 covers 9 bases. This CDR3 is built from 15 residues. After removal of 4 bases from V and 0 bases from J, the junction contained 3 bases not matched to a gene. From germline, CDR1 is SGHVS and CDR2 FQNEAQ. The CDR3 spells CASSSDRGMNTEAFF. For the CDR3, the DNA is TGTGCCAGCAGCTCCGACAGGGGGATGAACACTGAAGCTTTCTTT.

This clone has a single count. The rearrangement uses TRBV18 and TRBJ1-4; no reliable D call. The V end was cut by 2 bases, the J end by 5 bases, with 6 bases between. The germline CDR1 and CDR2 sequences are KGHSH and LQKENI. There are 13 residues in the CDR3. CDR3 DNA: TGTGCCAGCTCACCAGCGGAAAATGAAAAACTGTTTTTT. Amino acid sequence: CASSPAENEKLFF.